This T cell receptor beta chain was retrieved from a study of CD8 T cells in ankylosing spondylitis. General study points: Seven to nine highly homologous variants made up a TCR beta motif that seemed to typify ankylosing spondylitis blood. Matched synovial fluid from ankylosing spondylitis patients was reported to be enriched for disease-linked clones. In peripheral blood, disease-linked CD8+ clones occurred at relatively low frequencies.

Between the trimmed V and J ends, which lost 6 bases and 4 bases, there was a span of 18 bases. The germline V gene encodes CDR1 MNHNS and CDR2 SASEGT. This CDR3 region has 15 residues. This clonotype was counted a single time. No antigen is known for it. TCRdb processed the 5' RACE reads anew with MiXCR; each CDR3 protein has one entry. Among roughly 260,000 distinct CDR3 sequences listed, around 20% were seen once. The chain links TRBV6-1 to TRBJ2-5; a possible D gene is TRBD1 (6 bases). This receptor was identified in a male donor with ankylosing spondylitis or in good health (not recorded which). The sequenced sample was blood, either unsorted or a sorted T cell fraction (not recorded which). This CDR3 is CASSTGHPTGETQYF. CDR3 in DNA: TGTGCCAGCAGCACGGGACATCCCACGGGAGAGACCCAGTACTTC.